These 30 T cell receptor beta chains were all obtained from the same sample, sequenced in a study of T cell changes during pregnancy in multiple sclerosis. Data came from immunoSEQ multiplex PCR; TCRdb stores just in-frame clones and leaves some out. The sample shows about 55,000 clones, around 89% of them seen only once. The sequencing here drew on CD4+ T cells from peripheral blood mononuclear cells, taken in the first trimester of pregnancy. The receptors shown here come from a female donor with multiple sclerosis, enrolled in a pregnancy study.

The CDR3 region is CASSAQTDNTGELFF. The CDR3, as DNA: TGTGCCAGCAGTGCCCAAACAGATAACACCGGGGAGCTGTTTTTT. V gene TRBV2 combines with J gene TRBJ2-2; D not resolved. V was clipped by 4 bases and J by 2 bases, with 11 bases between them. The CDR3 has 15 residues. Germline V CDR1 and CDR2: SNHLY, FYNNEI.

V gene TRBV15 combines with J gene TRBJ2-5; D is unresolved. This CDR3 spans 14 amino acids. V was cut by 1 base and J by 3 bases, with 9 bases left in between. Germline values: CDR1 LNHNV, CDR2 YYDKDF (reference sequence). CDR3 residues: CATSRAPVKETQYF. The CDR3 bases are TGTGCCACCAGCAGAGCTCCGGTCAAAGAGACCCAGTACTTC.

This chain uses TRBV27 with TRBJ2-7; 11 bases are shared with TRBD2. V lost 6 bases, J lost 7 bases, and 5 bases stayed unmatched. CDR1 is MNHEY and CDR2 is SMNVEV in the germline V gene (reference sequence). The CDR3 loop spans 13 amino acids. The CDR3 here is CASRIAGGQEQYF. The CDR3, as DNA: TGTGCCAGCAGAATAGCGGGGGGGCAAGAGCAGTACTTC.

This chain uses TRBV4-3 with TRBJ2-7; 10 nucleotides agree with TRBD1. Germline trimming cut 0 bases from V and 2 bases from J; bases unmatched to any gene: 1. CDR3 length: 15 amino acids. CDR1 LGHNA and CDR2 YSLEER come from the germline V gene. CDR3 in amino acids: CASSQEGQGTYEQYF. CDR3 DNA: TGCGCCAGCAGCCAAGAGGGACAGGGGACCTACGAGCAGTACTTC.

The V and J genes are TRBV5-1 and TRBJ1-2, with D possibly being TRBD1 (6 bases). The CDR3 has 14 amino acids. The V gene's germline CDR1 is SGHRS and CDR2 YFSETQ. Trimming pared 4 bases from V and 3 bases from J, leaving 13 bases between. In nucleotides, the CDR3 is TGCGCCAGCAGCACCACTTCAGGGGACTATGGCTACACCTTC. As protein: CASSTTSGDYGYTF.

This chain connects TRBV28 to TRBJ1-6, with D tentatively TRBD1 (6 bases). Trimming stripped 5 bases from V and 3 bases from J, with 11 bases between. The CDR3 runs 15 residues. CDR1 and CDR2 from the germline V gene are MDHEN and SYDVKM. In nucleotides, the CDR3 is TGTGCCAGCAGTAAGGGGGATAACTATAATTCACCCCTCCACTTT. Translated, it gives CASSKGDNYNSPLHF.

CDR3 nucleotides: TGTGCCAGCTCACCACAAGGACAGGTCAACACTGAAGCTTTCTTT. This encodes CASSPQGQVNTEAFF. V and J are TRBV18 and TRBJ1-1; 7 nucleotides match TRBD1. V lost 1 base, J lost 2 bases, and 4 bases stayed unmatched. The CDR3 covers 15 residues. CDR1 KGHSH and CDR2 LQKENI come from the germline V gene.

The V call is TRBV18, the J call TRBJ2-5, with a tentative D call TRBD2 (6 bases). Germline-derived CDR1 and CDR2 are KGHSH and LQKENI. The V end lost 3 bases, the J end lost 4 bases, and 15 bases lay between the germline ends. The CDR3 extends over 15 amino acids. Written as DNA, the CDR3 is TGTGCCAGCTCACCTACTCTAGCGTCGCGAGAGACCCAGTACTTC. This codes for CASSPTLASRETQYF.

This sequence joins TRBV6-1 and TRBJ1-1; D gene ambiguous. Trimming pared 2 bases from V and 8 bases from J, leaving 12 bases between. Germline V gene sequence: CDR1 MNHNS, CDR2 SASEGT. The length of the CDR3 is 13 residues. CDR3 amino acids: CASSESIYREAFF. The CDR3 DNA reads as TGTGCCAGCAGTGAATCAATTTACAGAGAAGCTTTCTTT.

The chain links TRBV12-5 to TRBJ1-5; perhaps TRBD1 as D (5 bases). The CDR3 contains 19 residues. The germline gives CDR1 LGHNT, CDR2 FRNRAP. V lost 0 bases and J lost 5, with 23 bases in between. The CDR3 DNA sequence: TGTGCTAGTGGTTTGGTCCCAGGGTTGTGGTTCGAACGGGATCAGCCCCAGCATTTT. This codes for CASGLVPGLWFERDQPQHF.

The chain combines TRBV11-2 with TRBJ1-1, with a tentative D call TRBD1 (5 bases). The CDR3 has 14 amino acids. The germline gives CDR1 SGHAT, CDR2 FQNNGV. V was cut by 5 bases and J by 11 bases, with 21 bases left in between. The CDR3 DNA sequence: TGTGCCAGCAGCGCAAGACAGAATTCCCCTTTGGCTTTCTTT. Translating gives CASSARQNSPLAFF. The variable domain in full, completed from reference TRBV11-2 and TRBJ1-1, reads EAGVAQSPRYKIIEKRQSVAFWCNPISGHATLYWYQQILGQGPKLLIQFQNNGVVDDSQLPKDRFSAERLKGVDSTLKIQPAKLEDSAVYLCASSARQNSPLAFFGQGTRLTVV.

The chain is built from TRBV19 and TRBJ2-3; D might be TRBD2 (6 bases). Germline V gene data show CDR1 as LNHDA and CDR2 as SQIVND (reference sequence). V was pared by 6 bases and J by 0 bases, with 16 bases between. The CDR3 sequence is 16 residues long. DNA of the CDR3: TGTGCCAGTAGCGGGATGGTAGCGGAGAGCACAGATACGCAGTATTTT. Residues: CASSGMVAESTDTQYF.

The chain has TRBV5-1 and TRBJ2-7; D might be TRBD1 (5 bases). The germline V gene has CDR1 SGHRS and CDR2 YFSETQ. V lost 7 bases and J 3 bases, leaving 14 bases between the germline ends. The CDR3 is 13 amino acids. This CDR3 reads CASGQGSHYEQYF. CDR3 DNA: TGCGCCAGCGGTCAGGGCAGTCACTACGAGCAGTACTTC.

This sequence joins TRBV30 and TRBJ1-5; D perhaps matches TRBD1 (5 bases). The CDR3 extends over 13 amino acids. Trimming left V 5 bases short and J 3 bases short, with 11 bases between. Germline values: CDR1 GTSNPN, CDR2 SVGIG (reference sequence). This CDR3 is CAWSGDFNQPQHF. CDR3 sequence (DNA): TGTGCCTGGTCTGGGGACTTCAATCAGCCCCAGCATTTT.

The rearrangement joins TRBV18 to TRBJ1-4; D remains unclear. Germline values: CDR1 KGHSH, CDR2 LQKENI. The V and J ends lost 5 bases and 8 bases respectively, with 6 bases between them. The length of the CDR3 is 11 residues. CDR3 protein: CASSEMEKLFF. The DNA of the CDR3 is TGTGCCAGCTCAGAGATGGAAAAACTGTTTTTT.

J is TRBJ1-2 and V is TRBV6-5; no reliable D call. This CDR3 has 12 residues. V lost 10 bases, J lost 1 base, and 10 bases lay in between. Germline CDR1 reads MNHEY; CDR2 reads SVGAGI. CDR3 DNA sequence: TGTGCCACTGCCGAGGGTAACTATGGCTACACCTTC. It translates to CATAEGNYGYTF.

The chain links TRBV7-2 to TRBJ1-1; the D gene is possibly TRBD1 (5 bases). CDR3 length: 15 amino acids. CDR1 is SGHTA, CDR2 FQGNSA, per germline. The V end was cut by 4 bases, the J end by 1 base, with 13 bases between. CDR3: CASSSPGFGNTEAFF. The CDR3 DNA reads TGTGCCAGCAGCTCCCCAGGGTTCGGGAACACTGAAGCTTTCTTT. The variable domain in full, with the rest retrieved from reference TRBV7-2 and TRBJ1-1, is GAGVSQSPSNKVTEKGKDVELRCDPISGHTALYWYRQSLGQGLEFLIYFQGNSAPDKSGLPSDRFSAERTGGSVSTLTIQRTQQEDSAVYLCASSSPGFGNTEAFFGQGTRLTVV.

The J gene is TRBJ2-2, the V gene TRBV30; D is uncertain. CDR1 is GTSNPN and CDR2 is SVGIG in the germline V gene (reference sequence). V was shortened by 2 bases and J by 5 bases, with 15 bases between the two germline ends. This CDR3 region has 15 residues. DNA for the CDR3: TGTGCCTGGAGTTCCGCTAGAGTCGGGACCGGGGAGCTGTTTTTT. Protein sequence: CAWSSARVGTGELFF.

J is TRBJ2-3 and V is TRBV18; the D is unclear. The CDR3 is made up of 12 amino acids. Germline CDR1 reads KGHSH; CDR2 reads LQKENI. V shed 6 bases and J shed 1 base, with 5 bases lying between them. This CDR3 reads CASSSGTDTQYF. CDR3 sequence (DNA): TGTGCCAGCTCGTCAGGCACAGATACGCAGTATTTT. Looking up the rest from reference TRBV18 and TRBJ2-3 gives the full variable domain: NAGVMQNPRHLVRRRGQEARLRCSPMKGHSHVYWYRQLPEEGLKFMVYLQKENIIDESGMPKERFSAEFPKEGPSILRIQQVVRGDSAAYFCASSSGTDTQYFGPGTRLTVL.

The chain joins TRBV7-9 to TRBJ2-3, with 9 bases identical to TRBD2. The germline V gene has CDR1 SEHNR and CDR2 FQNEAQ (reference sequence). The CDR3 is 17 amino acids. The junction had 11 bases not matched to a gene; V was cut back by 5 bases and J by 2 bases. In DNA form, the CDR3 reads TGTGCCAGCAGCGCCACCTTTAGCGGGGGATCCACAGATACGCAGTATTTT. Protein: CASSATFSGGSTDTQYF.

The chain joins TRBV18 to TRBJ1-6; perhaps TRBD1 as D (5 bases). There are 17 residues in the CDR3. Germline CDR1 KGHSH, CDR2 LQKENI. Trimming took off 2 bases at V and 9 bases at J, with 20 bases between the two ends. CDR3 bases: TGTGCCAGCTCACCAAATTTACTGACAGCCTCGGGTTCACCCCTCCACTTT. It encodes CASSPNLLTASGSPLHF.

The chain is built from TRBV25-1 and TRBJ1-1, with D tentatively TRBD1 (5 bases). From germline, CDR1 is MGHDK and CDR2 SYGVNS. This CDR3 has 14 residues. V was pared by 11 bases and J by 1 base, with 17 bases between. The CDR3 protein is CASSSLGQNTEAFF. The CDR3 DNA reads as TGTGCCTCCAGCAGTCTGGGGCAGAACACTGAAGCTTTCTTT.

The chain is built from TRBV9 and TRBJ1-1; D is possibly TRBD1 (5 bases). The CDR3 extends over 13 amino acids. V dropped 4 bases and J dropped 2 bases, with 9 bases sitting between them. Germline V gene data show CDR1 as SGDLS and CDR2 as YYNGEE. The CDR3 spells CASSSGTNTEAFF. DNA of the CDR3: TGTGCCAGCAGCAGCGGGACTAACACTGAAGCTTTCTTT.

The chain uses TRBV19 and TRBJ2-1; 13 bases line up with TRBD2. Germline lookup yields CDR1 LNHDA and CDR2 SQIVND (reference sequence). This CDR3 region has 15 residues. Unmatched junction bases numbered 7, after V lost 6 bases and J lost 8 bases. CDR3 DNA sequence: TGTGCCAGTAGCGCCAGACTAGCGGGAGGCGATGAGCAGTTCTTC. Amino acids: CASSARLAGGDEQFF.

The sample holds one count of this clone. V usage is TRBV7-9 and J usage is TRBJ2-2, with D perhaps matching TRBD1 (6 bases). V gave up 4 bases and J gave up 3 bases, with 12 bases separating them. Germline CDR1 and CDR2: SEHNR and FQNEAQ (reference sequence). The CDR3 runs 15 residues. The CDR3 loop reads CASSSGTLYTGELFF. DNA of the CDR3: TGTGCCAGCAGCTCCGGGACACTGTACACCGGGGAGCTGTTTTTT.

This clone was counted once. The chain carries TRBV18 and TRBJ1-1; 8 bases line up with TRBD1. Trimming took 1 base from V and 3 from J; bases not matched to a gene: 10. This CDR3 region has 17 residues. From germline, CDR1 is KGHSH and CDR2 LQKENI. The CDR3 DNA follows: TGTGCCAGCTCACCACTCCCCCAGGGGGCGCGGGACACTGAAGCTTTCTTT. Its translation: CASSPLPQGARDTEAFF.

The rearrangement joins TRBV10-3 to TRBJ2-1, with 7 bases lining up with TRBD2. Germline values: CDR1 ENHRY, CDR2 SYGVKD. The CDR3 has 15 residues. Unmatched junction bases numbered 11, after V lost 8 bases and J lost 4 bases. The CDR3 sequence is CAIGQGDSGYNEQFF. The CDR3 DNA is TGTGCCATCGGCCAGGGAGATAGCGGGTACAATGAGCAGTTCTTC.

The genes are TRBV6-5 and TRBJ1-2, with TRBD1 as a possible D gene (5 bases). Per germline, CDR1 MNHEY and CDR2 SVGAGI. The CDR3 is 14 residues long. V lost 0 bases and J 1 base, leaving 6 bases between the germline ends. The CDR3 sequence: CASSYSGVNYGYTF. CDR3 sequence (DNA): TGTGCCAGCAGTTACTCAGGGGTTAACTATGGCTACACCTTC.

V usage is TRBV27 and J usage is TRBJ2-1, with TRBD2 matching over 12 bases. Trimming removed 2 bases from V and 8 bases from J; junction bases left unmatched: 7. Germline CDR1 MNHEY, CDR2 SMNVEV (reference sequence). The CDR3 covers 16 residues. CDR3 bases: TGTGCCAGCAGTTTAAGGACTAGCGGGACTTGGGATGAGCAGTTCTTC. Its translation is CASSLRTSGTWDEQFF.

This clone came up once. The gene calls are TRBV19 and TRBJ1-4; 8 nucleotides line up with TRBD1. Looked up from germline, CDR1 is LNHDA and CDR2 is SQIVND (reference sequence). The CDR3 has 14 residues. With 7 bases clipped from V and 4 bases from J, the junction kept 5 bases outside the gene matches. CDR3 nucleotides: TGTGCCAGTAACAGGGGGTTTAATAATGAAAAACTGTTTTTT. Translated: CASNRGFNNEKLFF.